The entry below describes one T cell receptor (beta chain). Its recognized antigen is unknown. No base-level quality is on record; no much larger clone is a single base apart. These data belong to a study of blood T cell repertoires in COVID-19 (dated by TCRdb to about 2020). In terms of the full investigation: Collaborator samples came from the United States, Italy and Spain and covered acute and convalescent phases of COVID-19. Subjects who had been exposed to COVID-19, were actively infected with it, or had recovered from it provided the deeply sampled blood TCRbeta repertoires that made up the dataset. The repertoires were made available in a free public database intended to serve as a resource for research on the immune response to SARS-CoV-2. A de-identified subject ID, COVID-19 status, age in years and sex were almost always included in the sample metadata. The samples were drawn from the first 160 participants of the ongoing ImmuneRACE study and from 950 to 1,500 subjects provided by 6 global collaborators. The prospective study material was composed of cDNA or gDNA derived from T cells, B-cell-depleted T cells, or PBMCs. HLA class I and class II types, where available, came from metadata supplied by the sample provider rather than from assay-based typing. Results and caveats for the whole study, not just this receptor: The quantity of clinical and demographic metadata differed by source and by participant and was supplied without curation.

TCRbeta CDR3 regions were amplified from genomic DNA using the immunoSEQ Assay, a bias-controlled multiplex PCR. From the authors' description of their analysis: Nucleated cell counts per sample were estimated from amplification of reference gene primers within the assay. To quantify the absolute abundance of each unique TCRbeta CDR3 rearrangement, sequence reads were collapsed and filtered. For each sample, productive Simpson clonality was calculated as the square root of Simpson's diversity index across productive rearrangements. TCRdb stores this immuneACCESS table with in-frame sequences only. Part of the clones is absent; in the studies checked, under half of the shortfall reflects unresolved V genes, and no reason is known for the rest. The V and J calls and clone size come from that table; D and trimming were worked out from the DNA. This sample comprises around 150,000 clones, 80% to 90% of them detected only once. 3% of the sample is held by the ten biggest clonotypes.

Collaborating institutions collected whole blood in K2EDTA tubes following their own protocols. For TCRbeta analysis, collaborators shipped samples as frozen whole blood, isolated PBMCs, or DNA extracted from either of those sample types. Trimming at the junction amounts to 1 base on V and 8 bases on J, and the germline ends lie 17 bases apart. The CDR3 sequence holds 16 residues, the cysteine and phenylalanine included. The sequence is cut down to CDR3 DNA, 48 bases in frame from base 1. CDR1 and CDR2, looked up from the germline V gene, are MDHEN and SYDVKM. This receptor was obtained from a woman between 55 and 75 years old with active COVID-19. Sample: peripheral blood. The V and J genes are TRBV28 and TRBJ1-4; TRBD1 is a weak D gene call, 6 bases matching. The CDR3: CASSLLIPGAGEKLFF. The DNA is TGTGCCAGCAGTTTATTGATTCCAGGGGCAGGGGAAAAACTGTTTTTT.